This TCR beta chain stems from a study of blood T cell dynamics during melanoma immunotherapy. Time point in this sample: pre-treatment baseline. Sequencing used immunoSEQ multiplex PCR; TCRdb keeps in-frame clones, though not all of them. Altogether thousands of clones are present, approximately 88% being singletons, with the ten largest covering 36%. Germline CDR1 is SGHTA and CDR2 is FQGNSA. J gave up 4 bases and V 4 bases, and 4 bases lay outside the gene matches. The CDR3 covers 15 residues. This chain uses TRBV7-2 with TRBJ2-1; 10 bases match TRBD2. The specimen comprised blood, sampled from a patient treated with checkpoint blockade. This sequence originates from a human donor with melanoma. Some clones in this sample may be carry-over from other donors' samples. For the CDR3, the DNA is TGTGCCAGCAGCTCCGTAGCGGGGGGTTACAATGAGCAGTTCTTC. Translating it yields CASSSVAGGYNEQFF.